A few counts support the clone carrying this TCR beta chain. The antigen remains unidentified. TCRdb independently ran MiXCR on the 5' RACE reads; one entry per CDR3 protein. In the table there are over 550,000 distinct CDR3 sequences, under 8.5% of which are singletons. The data derive from a study of identical twins. All donors were healthy, and all were Caucasian. Findings and limits, study-wide: Cord blood beta clonotypes present at high abundance carried fewer insertions; no such pattern appeared in memory repertoires.

This sample was also put to use in a study of yellow fever vaccine responses in identical twins. From that report: Twin vaccine T cell responses reportedly seemed partly convergent, partly personalized.

What was sequenced was PBMCs. This receptor was identified in a woman under 30 in good health.

The CDR3 DNA follows: TGTGCCAGCAGTTTATATTTCCTAGCGGCTTACAATGAGCAGTTCTTC. This translates into CASSLYFLAAYNEQFF. V gene TRBV27 combines with J gene TRBJ2-1, with 7 bases matching TRBD2. The CDR3 is 16 residues long. The junction had 7 bases not matched to a gene; V was cut back by 1 base and J by 4 bases. CDR1 MNHEY and CDR2 SMNVEV come from the germline V gene (reference sequence).